The 2 T cell receptor beta chains below come from one sample, sequenced in a study of blood T cell repertoires in COVID-19 (dated by TCRdb to the early 2020s). Libraries were constructed by the immunoSEQ multiplex PCR assay. TCRdb holds this immuneACCESS table with in-frame rearrangements only. Some clones are missing; in checked studies, unresolved V genes explain under half, and the rest has no known cause. This sample lists some 330,000 clones; roughly four fifths were detected once. 5% to 5.5% of the sample lies in the top ten. Sequencing was performed on PBMCs or T cells enriched from blood (not recorded which). The receptors shown here come from a woman between 50 and 59 years old who had recovered from COVID-19.

V gene TRBV11-2 combines with J gene TRBJ2-1; D gene unclear. Germline CDR1 and CDR2: SGHAT and FQNNGV. Deletions cut 4 bases from V and 9 bases from J, with 16 bases between. The CDR3 extends over 14 amino acids. DNA of the CDR3: TGTGCCAGCAGCTACACCCCGGAAAGCGTTGAGCAGTTCTTC. Its protein product is CASSYTPESVEQFF.

J is TRBJ2-5 and V is TRBV5-1; maybe TRBD2 (6 bases). Germline values: CDR1 SGHRS, CDR2 YFSETQ. The CDR3 contains 14 residues. Trimming removed 4 bases from V and 5 bases from J, with 15 bases in between. CDR3: CASSPGDRQETQYF. Here the CDR3 DNA reads TGCGCCAGCAGCCCGGGGGACCGTCAGGAGACCCAGTACTTC. Full variable domain (rest looked up from reference TRBV5-1 and TRBJ2-5): KAGVTQTPRYLIKTRGQQVTLSCSPISGHRSVSWYQQTPGQGLQFLFEYFSETQRNKGNFPGRFSGRQFSNSRSEMNVSTLELGDSALYLCASSPGDRQETQYFGPGTRLLVL.